The 6 T cell receptor beta chains in this list originate from one sample, sequenced in a study of blood T cell repertoires in COVID-19. The table came from immunoSEQ multiplex PCR; TCRdb's copy has only in-frame clones and leaves some out. The sample holds around 110,000 clones, 86% seen once. Sequencing input: peripheral blood. All receptors come from a man aged 35 to 55 with acute or convalescent COVID-19.

J is TRBJ2-1 and V is TRBV6-4, with 12 bases matching TRBD2. The CDR3 extends over 15 amino acids. Germline assignment: CDR1 MRHNA and CDR2 SNTAGT. The ends lost 3 bases at V and 7 bases at J; junction bases unmatched: 4. CDR3 bases: TGTGCCAGCAGTGATCGCCTAGCGGGGGGGAATGAGCAGTTCTTC. Translation gives CASSDRLAGGNEQFF.

The chain is built from TRBV27 and TRBJ1-2; D is unclear. Germline CDR1 is MNHEY and CDR2 is SMNVEV (reference sequence). V was trimmed by 3 bases and J by 4 bases, leaving 12 bases between them. CDR3 length: 14 amino acids. The CDR3 protein is CASSFAGSSYGYTF. CDR3 sequence (DNA): TGTGCCAGCAGTTTCGCGGGTAGCTCCTATGGCTACACCTTC.

The chain links TRBV7-2 to TRBJ1-1, with TRBD1 matching 7 bases. The germline CDR1 and CDR2 sequences are SGHTA and FQGNSA. The CDR3 length is 14 residues. Trimming removed 5 bases from V and 4 bases from J; junction bases left unmatched: 7. This chain's CDR3 is CASSEQGSSTEAFF. DNA for the CDR3: TGTGCCAGCAGCGAACAGGGGTCGAGCACTGAAGCTTTCTTT. Full variable domain (outside the CDR3, taken from reference TRBV7-2 and TRBJ1-1): GAGVSQSPSNKVTEKGKDVELRCDPISGHTALYWYRQSLGQGLEFLIYFQGNSAPDKSGLPSDRFSAERTGGSVSTLTIQRTQQEDSAVYLCASSEQGSSTEAFFGQGTRLTVV.

This clone is a singleton in its sample. The CDR3 reads CASSQGVTAGNTIYF. CDR3 DNA: TGCGCCAGCAGCCAAGGAGTGACAGCTGGAAACACCATATATTTT. V usage is TRBV4-1 and J usage is TRBJ1-3, with D possibly TRBD1 on 5 matching bases. Germline CDR1 and CDR2: MGHRA and YSYEKL. V lost 1 base, J lost 2 bases, and 9 bases lay in between. The CDR3 has 15 residues.

The V and J genes are TRBV18 and TRBJ2-3; possibly TRBD1 for D (6 bases). Germline lookup yields CDR1 KGHSH and CDR2 LQKENI. V gave up 1 base and J gave up 6 bases, with 14 bases separating them. The CDR3 totals 15 residues. The CDR3 is CASSPLSAQGDTQYF. CDR3 in DNA: TGTGCCAGCTCACCACTTTCGGCTCAGGGGGATACGCAGTATTTT.

The chain carries TRBV6-2 or TRBV6-3 and TRBJ1-4; no reliable D call. This CDR3 is 14 amino acids long. Germline V gene data show CDR1 as MNHEY and CDR2 as SVGEGT. V lost 4 bases, J lost 0 bases, and 6 bases lay in between. CDR3 loop: CASSLEATNEKLFF. The CDR3 DNA is TGTGCCAGCAGTTTAGAAGCAACTAATGAAAAACTGTTTTTT.